These 31 T cell receptor beta chains share one sample of origin, sequenced in a study of T cell repertoires in cytomegalovirus infection. MiXCR, applied by TCRdb to the reads, yields one record per CDR3 protein. The data contain approximately 500,000 distinct CDR3 sequences, 16% of them singletons. The sample taken for sequencing was CD8+ T cells from PBMCs. These receptor sequences come from a human donor in good health (CMV status not recorded). Some clones in this sample may be carry-over from other donors' samples.

This clonotype was recorded at least ten times. This chain links TRBV19 with TRBJ2-7; 8 nucleotides agree with TRBD1. The CDR3 length is 13 residues. V was pared by 9 bases and J by 3 bases, with 7 bases of the junction left unmatched. Germline V CDR1 and CDR2: LNHDA, SQIVND (reference sequence). The CDR3 reads CASSIGQGYEQYF. As DNA, the CDR3 is TGTGCCAGCAGCATTGGACAGGGCTACGAGCAGTACTTC.

V and J are TRBV4-2 and TRBJ2-7, with D tentatively TRBD1 or TRBD2 (5 bases each). The CDR3 consists of 14 residues. Germline CDR1 reads LGHNA; CDR2 reads YNFKEQ. V lost 2 bases and J lost 5, with 13 bases in between. Written as DNA, the CDR3 is TGTGCCAGCAGCCAAATAGAGGGGATGGACGAGCAGTACTTC. Residues: CASSQIEGMDEQYF.

In this sample, this clonotype turned up many times. The chain uses TRBV6-5 and TRBJ2-1; 10 bases line up with TRBD2. J gave up 10 bases and V 6 bases, and 12 bases lay outside the gene matches. Germline CDR1 and CDR2: MNHEY and SVGAGI. There are 15 residues in the CDR3. CDR3 loop: CASSYRPAGGGEQFF. CDR3 sequence (DNA): TGTGCCAGCAGCTACCGACCAGCGGGGGGGGGCGAGCAGTTCTTC.

This clonotype was found many times. This sequence joins TRBV6-2 or TRBV6-3 and TRBJ2-3; 8 bases map to TRBD1. Germline V gene lookup returns CDR1 MNHEY and CDR2 SVGEGT. This CDR3 is 14 amino acids long. Trimming removed 2 bases from V and 6 bases from J; junction bases left unmatched: 4. The CDR3 reads CASSYTGGWDTQYF. The CDR3 DNA is TGTGCCAGCAGTTACACAGGGGGATGGGATACGCAGTATTTT.

This clonotype was counted ten times or more. The CDR3 protein is CASSLARGAVADTQYF. The CDR3 region has the DNA TGTGCCAGCAGTTTAGCTCGGGGGGCCGTCGCAGATACGCAGTATTTT. The chain recombines TRBV12-3 or TRBV12-4 with TRBJ2-3; D possibly corresponds to TRBD2 (7 bases). This CDR3 contains 16 residues. Deletions cut 0 bases from V and 4 bases from J, with 14 bases between.

The chain is built from TRBV19 and TRBJ2-1, with D tentatively TRBD2 (5 bases). Germline V gene sequence: CDR1 LNHDA, CDR2 SQIVND (reference sequence). Trimming took off 4 bases at V and 10 bases at J, with 8 bases between the two ends. The CDR3 is 11 residues long. The CDR3: CASSTKREQFF. CDR3 DNA sequence: TGTGCCAGTAGTACAAAGCGGGAGCAGTTCTTC.

This clonotype was counted a single time. The rearrangement uses TRBV6-2 or TRBV6-3 and TRBJ2-7, with unresolved D. V was clipped by 2 bases and J by 12 bases, with 14 bases between them. This CDR3 contains 12 residues. Germline CDR1 is MNHEY and CDR2 is SVGEGT. CDR3 amino acids: CASSYHPPETYF. The CDR3 bases are TGTGCCAGCAGTTACCACCCCCCCGAGACGTACTTC.

The chain uses TRBV7-9 and TRBJ1-3; D not resolved. Trimming cost V 0 bases and J 4 bases, with 4 bases left between them. The CDR3 length is 13 residues. Germline CDR1 and CDR2: SEHNR and FQNEAQ (reference sequence). CDR3 protein: CASSLAVGNTIYF. CDR3 nucleotide sequence: TGTGCCAGCAGCTTAGCAGTGGGAAACACCATATATTTT.

This clonotype turned up a few times. The rearrangement joins TRBV11-2 to TRBJ2-5; no clear D gene. There are 16 residues in the CDR3. V lost 7 bases and J 1 base, leaving 19 bases between the germline ends. Germline V gene lookup returns CDR1 SGHAT and CDR2 FQNNGV. CDR3 DNA: TGTGCCAGCATCTCTATTTCCAAGGGCCCCCAAGAGACCCAGTACTTC. Its protein is CASISISKGPQETQYF.

This clonotype was observed a few times. The gene calls are TRBV25-1 and TRBJ1-1, with D possibly TRBD1 on 5 matching bases. The CDR3 contains 13 residues. Germline CDR1 and CDR2: MGHDK and SYGVNS. Trimming removed 7 bases at V and 1 base at J, with 10 bases between. This chain's CDR3 is CASTGTGNTEAFF. The CDR3 DNA reads TGTGCCAGCACCGGGACCGGGAACACTGAAGCTTTCTTT.

This clonotype was recorded many times. V gene TRBV6-1 combines with J gene TRBJ2-6; no clear D gene. The CDR3 spans 16 residues. The germline CDR1 and CDR2 sequences are MNHNS and SASEGT. V was trimmed by 8 bases and J by 0 bases, leaving 14 bases between them. CDR3 bases: TGTGCCAGCCTCGAAGGTCTCTACTCTGGGGCCAACGTCCTGACTTTC. Translation gives CASLEGLYSGANVLTF.

Worth noting for this clonotype: The DNA is omitted, as the CDR3 cannot be located on it reliably, and the CDR3 follows TCRdb's listing. The genes are TRBV7-5 and TRBJ2-6; TRBD1, the table's D call, was not compared with the DNA. TRBV7-5 is tagged as a pseudogene. The CDR3 spans 18 residues, counting both ends. CDR3 sequence reads: CISVPEALGAVGANVLTF.

This chain connects TRBV5-3 to TRBJ2-7; D perhaps matches TRBD1 (5 bases). TRBV5-3 is assigned to the ORF class and has an uncertain function. V was clipped by 8 bases and J by 2 bases, with 17 bases between them. The CDR3 covers 14 residues. CDR3 amino acids: CASRAEEAPYEQYF. The CDR3 DNA follows: TGTGCCAGCAGGGCGGAAGAGGCCCCCTACGAGCAGTACTTC.

This chain uses TRBV2 with TRBJ1-1; 12 bases match TRBD1. The V segment lost 4 bases and the J segment 0 bases; nucleotides outside the gene matches: 3. The CDR3 is 16 residues long. Germline V CDR1 and CDR2: SNHLY, FYNNEI. The CDR3 reads CASSAGTGGLNTEAFF. For the CDR3, the DNA is TGTGCCAGCAGTGCCGGGACAGGGGGCTTGAACACTGAAGCTTTCTTT.

This clonotype showed up just a few times. The rearrangement uses TRBV2 and TRBJ2-2, with TRBD2 matching over 16 bases. Germline V gene data show CDR1 as SNHLY and CDR2 as FYNNEI. The CDR3 has 16 amino acids. After removal of 6 bases from V and 4 bases from J, the junction contained 2 bases not matched to a gene. CDR3 protein: CASRGLAGGLTGELFF. For the CDR3, the DNA is TGTGCCAGCAGGGGACTAGCGGGGGGGCTCACCGGGGAGCTGTTTTTT.

The chain employs TRBV19 and TRBJ2-1; a possible D gene is TRBD1 (5 bases). Looked up from germline, CDR1 is LNHDA and CDR2 is SQIVND (reference sequence). The CDR3 consists of 13 residues. The V and J ends lost 1 base and 8 bases respectively, with 9 bases between them. The CDR3 DNA is TGTGCCAGTAGTATAGTCAGGGTTGATGAGCAGTTCTTC. Protein sequence: CASSIVRVDEQFF.

This clonotype was counted ten times or more. The chain carries TRBV19 and TRBJ1-6; 7 bases are shared with TRBD1. Trimming at V came to 7 bases and at J to 3 bases, leaving 6 bases not matched to a gene. This CDR3 has 15 residues. Germline V gives CDR1 LNHDA, CDR2 SQIVND (reference sequence). In nucleotides, the CDR3 is TGTGCCAGTAAAGACCGGGACAGCTATAATTCACCCCTCCACTTT. Translated: CASKDRDSYNSPLHF.

This clonotype was seen at least ten times. The gene calls are TRBV11-3 and TRBJ2-7; 7 bases map to TRBD1. This CDR3 has 14 amino acids. J gave up 2 bases and V 5 bases, and 6 bases lay outside the gene matches. CDR1 SGHNT and CDR2 YENEEA come from the germline V gene. The CDR3 loop reads CASSPRDRTYEQYF. CDR3 DNA sequence: TGTGCCAGCAGCCCCCGGGACAGAACCTACGAGCAGTACTTC. Together with reference TRBV11-3 and TRBJ2-7, the CDR3 gives the full variable domain: EAGVVQSPRYKIIEKKQPVAFWCNPISGHNTLYWYLQNLGQGPELLIRYENEEAVDDSQLPKDRFSAERLKGVDSTLKIQPAELGDSAVYLCASSPRDRTYEQYFGPGTRLTVT.

V gene TRBV6-1 combines with J gene TRBJ2-7, with D perhaps given as TRBD1 or TRBD2 (6 bases each). From germline, CDR1 is MNHNS and CDR2 SASEGT. Trimming removed 5 bases from V and 4 bases from J, with 15 bases in between. The CDR3 covers 14 residues. In DNA form, the CDR3 reads TGTGCCAGCAGTATAGGGGGGAGCCCTTACGAGCAGTACTTC. It yields the protein CASSIGGSPYEQYF.

This clonotype was counted many times. This chain joins TRBV7-9 and TRBJ2-7, with 10 bases lining up with TRBD2. The germline gives CDR1 SEHNR, CDR2 FQNEAQ (reference sequence). V lost 1 base, J lost 0 bases, and 6 bases stayed unmatched. The CDR3 has 17 residues. This CDR3 is CASSLGSGGPSSYEQYF. The CDR3, as DNA: TGTGCCAGCAGCTTAGGTAGCGGGGGGCCAAGCTCCTACGAGCAGTACTTC.

On this clonotype itself: A read error may produce the germline difference seen at one junction end. This chain links TRBV7-2 with TRBJ2-1, with TRBD2 identical over 8 bases. CDR1 SGHTA and CDR2 FQGNSA come from the germline V gene. CDR3 length equals 13 residues. The CDR3, as DNA: TGTGTCAGCAGCCCGGTTAGTAGCGGGAATCAGTTCTTC. Its translation: CVSSPVSSGNQFF. Using reference TRBV7-2 and TRBJ2-1 for the parts outside the CDR3, the full variable domain is GAGVSQSPSNKVTEKGKDVELRCDPISGHTALYWYRQSLGQGLEFLIYFQGNSAPDKSGLPSDRFSAERTGGSVSTLTIQRTQQEDSAVYLCVSSPVSSGNQFFGPGTRLTVL.

The chain uses TRBV7-9 and TRBJ2-5; 7 nucleotides agree with TRBD2. The V and J ends lost 3 bases and 4 bases, in that order; junction bases with no gene match: 11. CDR1 and CDR2 from the germline V gene are SEHNR and FQNEAQ (reference sequence). The CDR3 runs to 16 residues. The CDR3 bases are TGTGCCAGCAGCTTCTACCCGGGAGGTGTATTAGAGACCCAGTACTTC. It is translated as CASSFYPGGVLETQYF.

This clonotype was observed a handful of times. The chain is built from TRBV25-1 and TRBJ2-7; D is perhaps TRBD1 or TRBD2 (5 bases each). Trimming left V 4 bases short and J 6 bases short, with 10 bases between. CDR1 MGHDK and CDR2 SYGVNS come from the germline V gene. The CDR3 is made up of 12 amino acids. The CDR3 nucleotides are TGTGCCAGCAGTGGAGGGGCGGCCGAGCAGTACTTC. This gives the protein CASSGGAAEQYF.

This clonotype was detected many times. The chain uses TRBV14 and TRBJ2-5, with 7 nucleotides matching TRBD2. The CDR3 runs 17 residues. Germline values: CDR1 SGHDN, CDR2 FVKESK. V lost 0 bases, J lost 5 bases, and 12 bases stayed unmatched. As DNA, the CDR3 is TGTGCCAGCAGCCAAGATCGGGGGGACGGACGCCACGAGACCCAGTACTTC. Protein product: CASSQDRGDGRHETQYF.

The rearrangement joins TRBV5-6 to TRBJ2-7; perhaps TRBD2 as D (6 bases). V was pared by 7 bases and J by 6 bases, with 11 bases between. The germline gives CDR1 SGHDT, CDR2 YYEEEE. This CDR3 spans 11 amino acids. The CDR3 reads CASGGDGEQYF. DNA for the CDR3: TGTGCCAGCGGCGGGGACGGCGAGCAGTACTTC.

The table lists this clonotype with a few counts. V is TRBV28 and J is TRBJ2-3; 7 bases are shared with TRBD1. Germline CDR1 reads MDHEN; CDR2 reads SYDVKM. The V and J ends lost 9 bases and 4 bases, in that order; junction bases with no gene match: 13. The CDR3 loop spans 15 amino acids. CDR3 DNA: TGTGCCAGTCGCCCACAGGGGCAGGAGTCAGATACGCAGTATTTT. It encodes CASRPQGQESDTQYF.

In its sample, this clonotype was seen many times. V gene TRBV19 combines with J gene TRBJ2-3; 7 bases are a match to TRBD2. Germline V gene lookup returns CDR1 LNHDA and CDR2 SQIVND (reference sequence). J lost 0 bases, V lost 5 bases, and 17 bases had no gene match. This CDR3 is 19 amino acids long. CDR3 residues: CASSADFAGETSSTDTQYF. The CDR3 DNA reads as TGTGCCAGTAGTGCCGATTTTGCGGGGGAAACGTCTAGCACAGATACGCAGTATTTT. Drawing the rest from reference TRBV19 and TRBJ2-3, the complete variable domain is DGGITQSPKYLFRKEGQNVTLSCEQNLNHDAMYWYRQDPGQGLRLIYYSQIVNDFQKGDIAEGYSVSREKKESFPLTVTSAQKNPTAFYLCASSADFAGETSSTDTQYFGPGTRLTVL.

Only a few counts were recorded for this clonotype. The CDR3 region has the DNA TGTGCCACCAGCACTGGGACTGGCCAGAATGAGCAGTTCTTC. It specifies CATSTGTGQNEQFF. The rearrangement links TRBV15 to TRBJ2-1; D may be TRBD2 (6 bases). The germline V gene has CDR1 LNHNV and CDR2 YYDKDF (reference sequence). The CDR3 consists of 14 residues. Trimming cost V 4 bases and J 7 bases, with 14 bases left between them.

This clonotype has a count of ten or more. V usage is TRBV27 and J usage is TRBJ2-7, with TRBD1 matching over 9 bases. There are 14 residues in the CDR3. V trimming: 2 bases; J trimming: 3 bases; junction bases outside the gene matches: 2. CDR1 is MNHEY and CDR2 is SMNVEV in the germline V gene (reference sequence). CDR3 sequence (DNA): TGTGCCAGCAGTTTAGGGACAGGGCGCTACGAGCAGTACTTC. Its translation is CASSLGTGRYEQYF.

This clonotype showed up many times. The chain carries TRBV7-8 and TRBJ2-7; D call uncertain. There are 14 residues in the CDR3. CDR1 and CDR2 (germline): SGHVS, FQNEAQ. V was shortened by 1 base and J by 0 bases, with 7 bases between the two germline ends. The CDR3 nucleotides are TGTGCCAGCAGCTTAGGCTCGAACTCCTACGAGCAGTACTTC. This sequence encodes CASSLGSNSYEQYF.

The rearrangement uses TRBV27 and TRBJ2-7, with TRBD1 identical over 10 bases. Germline CDR1 and CDR2: MNHEY and SMNVEV (reference sequence). The V and J ends lost 5 bases and 2 bases, in that order; junction bases with no gene match: 6. The CDR3 runs to 15 residues. CDR3 coding DNA: TGTGCCAGCAGTCGGGACAGGGGAACCGCCTACGAGCAGTACTTC. This codes for CASSRDRGTAYEQYF.